This TCR beta chain comes out of a study of CD8+CD57+ T cells in acquired aplastic anemia. Study-level background: Sorted CD4+ and CD8+ cells yielded roughly 3 ug of DNA on average. Whole-study results and caveats: Patients had around 30 CD8+ CDR3 sequences in common with controls (the shared set).

V shed 4 bases and J 9 bases; nucleotides not matched to a gene: 9. The CDR3 length is 14 residues. The germline V gene encodes CDR1 ENHRY and CDR2 SYGVKD. This clonotype was found once. Its target is not known. Selection for sequencing was limited to patients who had shown CD8+CD57+ cell expansion by flow cytometry. Profiles of TCR beta VDJ and CDR3 were generated from a genomic DNA template. TCRdb redid the calling of the reads with MiXCR, one entry per CDR3 protein. The sample includes about 160,000 distinct CDR3 sequences, over 70% of them seen just once. This sequence joins TRBV10-3 and TRBJ2-7, with TRBD2 matching over 10 bases. Sequenced input: sorted CD4+, CD8+, or CD8+CD57+ T cells (not recorded which) from PBMCs. This sequence was found in a human donor with aplastic anemia. CDR3 sequence: CAISADLAGDGQYF. The CDR3 DNA follows: TGTGCCATCAGTGCGGATCTAGCGGGAGACGGGCAGTACTTC.